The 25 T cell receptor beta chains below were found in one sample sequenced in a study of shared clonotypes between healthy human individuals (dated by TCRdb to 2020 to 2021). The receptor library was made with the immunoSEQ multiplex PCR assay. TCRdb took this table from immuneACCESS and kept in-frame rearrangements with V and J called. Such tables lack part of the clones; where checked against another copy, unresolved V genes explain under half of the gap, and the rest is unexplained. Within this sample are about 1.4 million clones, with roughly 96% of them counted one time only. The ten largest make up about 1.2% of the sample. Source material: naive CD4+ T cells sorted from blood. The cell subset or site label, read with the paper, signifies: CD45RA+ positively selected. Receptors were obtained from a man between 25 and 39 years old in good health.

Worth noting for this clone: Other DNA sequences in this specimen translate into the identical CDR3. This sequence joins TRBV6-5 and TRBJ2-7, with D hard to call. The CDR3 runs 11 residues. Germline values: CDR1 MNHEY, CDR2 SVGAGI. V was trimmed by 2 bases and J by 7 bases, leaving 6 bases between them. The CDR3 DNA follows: TGTGCCAGCAGTTACCTGGGGGAGCAGTACTTC. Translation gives CASSYLGEQYF.

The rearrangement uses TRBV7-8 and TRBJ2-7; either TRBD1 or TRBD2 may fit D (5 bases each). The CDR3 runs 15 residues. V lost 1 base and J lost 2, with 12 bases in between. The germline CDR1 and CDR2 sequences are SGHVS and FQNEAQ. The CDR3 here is CASSLEFGTPYEQYF. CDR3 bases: TGTGCCAGCAGCTTAGAGTTCGGGACCCCCTACGAGCAGTACTTC.

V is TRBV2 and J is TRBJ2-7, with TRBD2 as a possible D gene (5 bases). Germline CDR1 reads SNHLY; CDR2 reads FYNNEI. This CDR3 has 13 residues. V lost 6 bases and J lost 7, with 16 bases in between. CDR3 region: CASSLEREGEQYF. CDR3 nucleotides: TGTGCCAGCAGCCTTGAGAGGGAAGGGGAGCAGTACTTC.

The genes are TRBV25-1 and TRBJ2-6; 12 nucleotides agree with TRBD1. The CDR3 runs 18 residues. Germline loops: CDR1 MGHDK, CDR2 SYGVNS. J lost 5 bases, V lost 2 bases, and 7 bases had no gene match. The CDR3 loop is CASSEGGTGGAWANVLTF. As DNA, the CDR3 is TGTGCCAGCAGTGAAGGGGGGACAGGGGGCGCCTGGGCCAACGTCCTGACTTTC. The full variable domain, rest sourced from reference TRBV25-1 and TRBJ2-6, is EADIYQTPRYLVIGTGKKITLECSQTMGHDKMYWYQQDPGMELHLIHYSYGVNSTEKGDLSSESTVSRIRTEHFPLTLESARPSHTSQYLCASSEGGTGGAWANVLTFGAGSRLTVL.

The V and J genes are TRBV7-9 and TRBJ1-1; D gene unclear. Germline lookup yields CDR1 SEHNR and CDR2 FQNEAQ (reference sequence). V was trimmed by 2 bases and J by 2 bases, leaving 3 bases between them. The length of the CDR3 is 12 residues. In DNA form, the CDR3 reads TGTGCCAGCAGCTTATCAAACACTGAAGCTTTCTTT. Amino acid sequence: CASSLSNTEAFF.

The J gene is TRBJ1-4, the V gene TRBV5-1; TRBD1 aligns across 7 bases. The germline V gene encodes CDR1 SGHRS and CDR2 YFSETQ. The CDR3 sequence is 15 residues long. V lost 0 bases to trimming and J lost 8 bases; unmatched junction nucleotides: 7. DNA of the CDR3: TGCGCCAGCAGCTTGGGGGACAGTAGGAACGAAAAACTGTTTTTT. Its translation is CASSLGDSRNEKLFF.

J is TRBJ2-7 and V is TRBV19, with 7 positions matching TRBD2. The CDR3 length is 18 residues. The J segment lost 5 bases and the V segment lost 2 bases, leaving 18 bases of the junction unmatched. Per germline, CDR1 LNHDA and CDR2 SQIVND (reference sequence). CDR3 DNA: TGTGCCAGTAGTATAAGGATGACTCTTCGGGAGGCCCTTCACGAGCAGTACTTC. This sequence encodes CASSIRMTLREALHEQYF. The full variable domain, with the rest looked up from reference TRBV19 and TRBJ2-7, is DGGITQSPKYLFRKEGQNVTLSCEQNLNHDAMYWYRQDPGQGLRLIYYSQIVNDFQKGDIAEGYSVSREKKESFPLTVTSAQKNPTAFYLCASSIRMTLREALHEQYFGPGTRLTVT.

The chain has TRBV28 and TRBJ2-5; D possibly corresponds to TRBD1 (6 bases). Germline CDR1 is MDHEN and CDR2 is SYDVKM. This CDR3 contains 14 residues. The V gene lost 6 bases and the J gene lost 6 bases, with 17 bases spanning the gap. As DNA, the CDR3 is TGTGCCAGCAGCTTAACAGGGCCAGGAAAGACCCAGTACTTC. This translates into CASSLTGPGKTQYF.

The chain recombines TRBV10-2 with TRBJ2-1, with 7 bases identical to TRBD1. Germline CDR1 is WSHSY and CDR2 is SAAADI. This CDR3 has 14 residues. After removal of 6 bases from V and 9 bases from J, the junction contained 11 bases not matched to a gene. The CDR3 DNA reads TGCGCCAGCAGAGGGGGCTCCCACACTAGTGAGCAGTTCTTC. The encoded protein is CASRGGSHTSEQFF.

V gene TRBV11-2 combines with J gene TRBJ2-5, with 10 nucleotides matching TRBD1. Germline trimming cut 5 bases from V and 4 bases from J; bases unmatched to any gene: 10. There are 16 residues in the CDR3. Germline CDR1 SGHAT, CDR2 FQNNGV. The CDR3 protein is CASSPRDRGWRETQYF. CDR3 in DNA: TGTGCCAGCAGCCCAAGGGACAGGGGTTGGAGAGAGACCCAGTACTTC. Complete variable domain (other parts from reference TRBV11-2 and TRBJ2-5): EAGVAQSPRYKIIEKRQSVAFWCNPISGHATLYWYQQILGQGPKLLIQFQNNGVVDDSQLPKDRFSAERLKGVDSTLKIQPAKLEDSAVYLCASSPRDRGWRETQYFGPGTRLLVL.

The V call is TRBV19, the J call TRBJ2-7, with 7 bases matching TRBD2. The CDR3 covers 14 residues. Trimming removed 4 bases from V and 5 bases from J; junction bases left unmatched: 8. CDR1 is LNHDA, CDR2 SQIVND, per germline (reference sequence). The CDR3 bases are TGTGCCAGTAGTAGGGGACTACCCCTGGACGAGCAGTACTTC. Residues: CASSRGLPLDEQYF.

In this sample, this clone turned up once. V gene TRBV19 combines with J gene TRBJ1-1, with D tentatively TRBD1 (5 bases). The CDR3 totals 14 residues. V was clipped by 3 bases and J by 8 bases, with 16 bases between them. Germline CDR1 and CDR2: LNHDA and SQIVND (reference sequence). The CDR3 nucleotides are TGTGCCAGTAGTATCTTGGGAGGCGGGACCGAAGCTTTCTTT. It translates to CASSILGGGTEAFF.

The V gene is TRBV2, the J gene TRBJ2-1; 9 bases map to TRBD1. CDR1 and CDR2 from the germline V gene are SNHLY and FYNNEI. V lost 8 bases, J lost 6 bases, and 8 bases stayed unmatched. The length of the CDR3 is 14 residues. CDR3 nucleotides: TGTGCCAGCCTTACCGGGACAGGGCTCAATGAGCAGTTCTTC. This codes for CASLTGTGLNEQFF.

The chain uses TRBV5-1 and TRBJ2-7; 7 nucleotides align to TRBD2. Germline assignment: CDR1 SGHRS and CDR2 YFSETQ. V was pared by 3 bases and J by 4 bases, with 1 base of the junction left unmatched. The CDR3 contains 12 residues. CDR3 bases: TGCGCCAGCAGCTCTAGCGGTTACGAGCAGTACTTC. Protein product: CASSSSGYEQYF.

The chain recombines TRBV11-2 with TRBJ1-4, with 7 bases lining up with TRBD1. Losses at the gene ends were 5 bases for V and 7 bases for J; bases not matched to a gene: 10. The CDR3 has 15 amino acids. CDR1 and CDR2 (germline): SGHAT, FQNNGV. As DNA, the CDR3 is TGTGCCAGCAGCCCTCAAAGGGGGCGCTCTGAAAAACTGTTTTTT. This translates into CASSPQRGRSEKLFF. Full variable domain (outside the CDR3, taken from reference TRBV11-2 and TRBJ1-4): EAGVAQSPRYKIIEKRQSVAFWCNPISGHATLYWYQQILGQGPKLLIQFQNNGVVDDSQLPKDRFSAERLKGVDSTLKIQPAKLEDSAVYLCASSPQRGRSEKLFFGSGTQLSVL.

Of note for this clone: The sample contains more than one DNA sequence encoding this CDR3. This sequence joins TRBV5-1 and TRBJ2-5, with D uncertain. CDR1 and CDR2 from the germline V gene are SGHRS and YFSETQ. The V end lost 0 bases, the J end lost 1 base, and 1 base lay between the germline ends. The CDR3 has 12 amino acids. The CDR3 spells CASSLVQETQYF. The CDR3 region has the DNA TGCGCCAGCAGCTTGGTCCAAGAGACCCAGTACTTC.

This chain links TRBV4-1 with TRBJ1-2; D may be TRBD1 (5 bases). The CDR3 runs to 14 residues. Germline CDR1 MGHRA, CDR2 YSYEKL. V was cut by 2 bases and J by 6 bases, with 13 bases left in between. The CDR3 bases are TGCGCCAGCAGCCAAATCATTGGACATGATGGCTACACCTTC. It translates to CASSQIIGHDGYTF.

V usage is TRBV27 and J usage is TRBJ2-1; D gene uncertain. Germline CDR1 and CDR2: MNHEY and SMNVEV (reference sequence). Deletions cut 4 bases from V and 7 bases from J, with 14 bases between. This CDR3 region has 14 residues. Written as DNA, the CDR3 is TGTGCCAGCAGTTGGGCCACTACTCGGAATGAGCAGTTCTTC. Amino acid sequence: CASSWATTRNEQFF.

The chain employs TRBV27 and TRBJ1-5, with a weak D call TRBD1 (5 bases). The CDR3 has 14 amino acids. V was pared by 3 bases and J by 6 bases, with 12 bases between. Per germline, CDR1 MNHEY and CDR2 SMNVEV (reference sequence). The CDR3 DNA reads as TGTGCCAGCAGTTTTTGGGGGTCGGGTCAGCCCCAGCATTTT. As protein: CASSFWGSGQPQHF.

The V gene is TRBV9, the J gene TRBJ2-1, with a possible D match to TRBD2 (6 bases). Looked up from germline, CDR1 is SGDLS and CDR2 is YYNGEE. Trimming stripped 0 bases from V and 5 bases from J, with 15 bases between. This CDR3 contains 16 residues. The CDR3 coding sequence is TGTGCCAGCAGCGTAGGGCCTAGCGCGAGCAACAATGAGCAGTTCTTC. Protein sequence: CASSVGPSASNNEQFF.

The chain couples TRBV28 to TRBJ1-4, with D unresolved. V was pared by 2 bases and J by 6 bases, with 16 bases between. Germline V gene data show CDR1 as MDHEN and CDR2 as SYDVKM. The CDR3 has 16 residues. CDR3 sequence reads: CASSLTIPGRDEKLFF. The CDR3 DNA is TGTGCCAGCAGTTTAACGATCCCTGGACGGGATGAAAAACTGTTTTTT.

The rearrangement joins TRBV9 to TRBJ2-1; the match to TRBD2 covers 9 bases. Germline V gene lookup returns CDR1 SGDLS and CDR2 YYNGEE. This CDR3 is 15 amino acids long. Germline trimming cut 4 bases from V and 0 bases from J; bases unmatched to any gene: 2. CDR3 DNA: TGTGCCAGCAGCCGACTAGCGGACTCCTACAATGAGCAGTTCTTC. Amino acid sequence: CASSRLADSYNEQFF.

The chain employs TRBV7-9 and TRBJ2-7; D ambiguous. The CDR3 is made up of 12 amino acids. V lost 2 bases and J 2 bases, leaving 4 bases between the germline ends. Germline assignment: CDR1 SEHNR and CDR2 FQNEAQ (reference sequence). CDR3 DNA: TGTGCCAGCAGCTTAACTCCCTACGAGCAGTACTTC. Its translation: CASSLTPYEQYF.

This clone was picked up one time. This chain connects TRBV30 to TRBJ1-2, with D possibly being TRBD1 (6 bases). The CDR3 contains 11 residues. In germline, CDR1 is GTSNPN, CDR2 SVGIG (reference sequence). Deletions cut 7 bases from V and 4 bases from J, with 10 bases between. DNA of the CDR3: TGTGCCTTGGGGGGGCCCTATGGCTACACCTTC. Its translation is CALGGPYGYTF.

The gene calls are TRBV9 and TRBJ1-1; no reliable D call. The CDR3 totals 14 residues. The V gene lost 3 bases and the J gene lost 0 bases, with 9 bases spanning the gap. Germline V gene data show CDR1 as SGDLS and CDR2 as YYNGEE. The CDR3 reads CASSEDTLNTEAFF. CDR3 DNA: TGTGCCAGCAGCGAAGACACCTTGAACACTGAAGCTTTCTTT. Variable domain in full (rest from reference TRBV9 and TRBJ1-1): DSGVTQTPKHLITATGQRVTLRCSPRSGDLSVYWYQQSLDQGLQFLIQYYNGEERAKGNILERFSAQQFPDLHSELNLSSLELGDSALYFCASSEDTLNTEAFFGQGTRLTVV.